This TCR beta chain comes out of a study of OX40 agonist ivuxolimab in advanced cancers. Overall study context: Past anti-PD-1, anti-PD-L1 or anti-CTLA-4 therapy was accepted, and 30% to 50% had received some.

Whole-study results and caveats: Clones of CD4+ and CD8+ blood T cells grew by week 6 at doses of 0.1 to 3.0 mg/kg. The 0.1-3.0 mg/kg partial responders had among the lowest clonal expansion. In the expanded peripheral T cells, antigen specificity was never determined.

Assay used: immunoSEQ multiplex PCR; TCRdb lists only in-frame clones, some missing. The data hold roughly 130,000 clones, with just under 95% observed a single time. This clone appeared once. Its target is not known. The length of the CDR3 is 14 residues. Per the germline V gene, CDR1 is SGHRS and CDR2 is YFSETQ. V lost 1 base and J 4 bases, leaving 8 bases between the germline ends. The sequence was obtained from an adult with an advanced solid tumor such as melanoma, head and neck, liver or kidney cancer. The chain has TRBV5-1 and TRBJ2-2, with D unresolved. Here the sequenced sample was CD4+ or CD8+ T cells sorted from blood, taken in a trial of the OX40 agonist ivuxolimab. CDR3 coding DNA: TGCGCCAGCAGCTTGCCCCTAGGCACCGGGGAGCTGTTTTTT. The encoded protein is CASSLPLGTGELFF. Full variable domain (rest looked up from reference TRBV5-1 and TRBJ2-2): KAGVTQTPRYLIKTRGQQVTLSCSPISGHRSVSWYQQTPGQGLQFLFEYFSETQRNKGNFPGRFSGRQFSNSRSEMNVSTLELGDSALYLCASSLPLGTGELFFGEGSRLTVL.